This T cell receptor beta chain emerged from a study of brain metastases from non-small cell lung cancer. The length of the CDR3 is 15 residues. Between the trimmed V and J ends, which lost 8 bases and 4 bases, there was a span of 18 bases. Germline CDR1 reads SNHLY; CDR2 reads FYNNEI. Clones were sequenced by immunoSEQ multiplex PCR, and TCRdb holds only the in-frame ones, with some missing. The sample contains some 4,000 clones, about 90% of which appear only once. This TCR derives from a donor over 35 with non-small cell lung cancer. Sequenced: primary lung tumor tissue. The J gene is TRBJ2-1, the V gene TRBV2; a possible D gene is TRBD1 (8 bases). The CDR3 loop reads CASGTDREGYNEQFF. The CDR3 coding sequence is TGTGCCAGCGGAACGGACAGGGAGGGATACAATGAGCAGTTCTTC. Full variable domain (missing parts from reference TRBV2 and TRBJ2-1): EPEVTQTPSHQVTQMGQEVILRCVPISNHLYFYWYRQILGQKVEFLVSFYNNEISEKSEIFDDQFSVERPDGSNFTLKIRSTKLEDSAMYFCASGTDREGYNEQFFGPGTRLTVL.